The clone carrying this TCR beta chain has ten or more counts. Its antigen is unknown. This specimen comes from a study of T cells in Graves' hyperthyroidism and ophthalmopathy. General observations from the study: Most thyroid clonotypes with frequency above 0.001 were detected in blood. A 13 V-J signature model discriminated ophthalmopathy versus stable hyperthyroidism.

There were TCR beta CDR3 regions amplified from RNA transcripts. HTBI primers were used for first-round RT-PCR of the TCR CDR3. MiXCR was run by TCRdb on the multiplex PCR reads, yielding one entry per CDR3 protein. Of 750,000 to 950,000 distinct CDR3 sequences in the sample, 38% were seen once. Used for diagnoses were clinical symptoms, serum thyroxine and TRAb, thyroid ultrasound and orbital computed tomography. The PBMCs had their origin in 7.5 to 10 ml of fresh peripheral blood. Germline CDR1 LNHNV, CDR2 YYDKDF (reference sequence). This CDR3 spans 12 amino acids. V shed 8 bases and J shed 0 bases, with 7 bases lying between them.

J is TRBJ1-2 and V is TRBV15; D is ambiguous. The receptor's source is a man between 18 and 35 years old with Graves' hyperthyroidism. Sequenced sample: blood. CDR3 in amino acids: CATETPNYGYTF. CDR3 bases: TGTGCCACCGAGACACCTAACTATGGCTACACCTTC.